The entry below describes one T cell receptor (beta chain). The data stem from a study of technical replicates of blood from several donors. Germline trimming cut 0 bases from V and 6 bases from J; bases unmatched to any gene: 8. Germline V gene data show CDR1 as KGHSH and CDR2 as LQKENI. CDR3 size: 18 residues. The repertoire was sequenced with immunoSEQ multiplex PCR; TCRdb's copy has only in-frame clones and lacks some. The table records 9,500 to 15,000 clones, more than 85% of them present only once. The receptor was isolated from a human donor in good health. The chain employs TRBV18 and TRBJ2-7; 16 bases line up with TRBD2. The sequencing sample was made of PBMCs. CDR3 in DNA: TGTGCCAGCTCACCACCGGGACTAGCGGGAGGGAGTATCGGCGAGCAGTACTTC. Translated: CASSPPGLAGGSIGEQYF.